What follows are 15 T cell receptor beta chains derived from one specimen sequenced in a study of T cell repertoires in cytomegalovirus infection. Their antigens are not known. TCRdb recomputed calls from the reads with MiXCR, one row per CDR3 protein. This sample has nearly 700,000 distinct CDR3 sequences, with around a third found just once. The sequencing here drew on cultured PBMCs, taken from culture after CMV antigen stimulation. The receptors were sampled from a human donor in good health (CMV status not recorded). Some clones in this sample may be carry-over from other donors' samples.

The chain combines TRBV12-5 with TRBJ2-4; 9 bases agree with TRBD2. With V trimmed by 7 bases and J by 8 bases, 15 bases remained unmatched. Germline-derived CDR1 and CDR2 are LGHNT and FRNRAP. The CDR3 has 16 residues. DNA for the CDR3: TGTGCTAGTGCCATCGTGTCTAGCGGGATTAGGTACATTCAGTACTTC. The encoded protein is CASAIVSSGIRYIQYF. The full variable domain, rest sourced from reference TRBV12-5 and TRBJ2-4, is DARVTQTPRHKVTEMGQEVTMRCQPILGHNTVFWYRQTMMQGLELLAYFRNRAPLDDSGMPKDRFSAEMPDATLATLKIQPSEPRDSAVYFCASAIVSSGIRYIQYFGAGTRLSVL.

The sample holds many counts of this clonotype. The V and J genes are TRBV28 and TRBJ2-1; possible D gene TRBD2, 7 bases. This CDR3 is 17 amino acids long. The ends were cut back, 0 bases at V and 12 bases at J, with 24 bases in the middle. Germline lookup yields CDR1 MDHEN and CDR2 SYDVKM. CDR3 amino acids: CASSLWEGTTNQGGQFF. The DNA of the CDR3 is TGTGCCAGCAGTTTATGGGAAGGGACTACTAACCAAGGGGGGCAGTTCTTC. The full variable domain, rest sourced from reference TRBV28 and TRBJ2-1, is DVKVTQSSRYLVKRTGEKVFLECVQDMDHENMFWYRQDPGLGLRLIYFSYDVKMKEKGDIPEGYSVSREKKERFSLILESASTNQTSMYLCASSLWEGTTNQGGQFFGPGTRLTVL.

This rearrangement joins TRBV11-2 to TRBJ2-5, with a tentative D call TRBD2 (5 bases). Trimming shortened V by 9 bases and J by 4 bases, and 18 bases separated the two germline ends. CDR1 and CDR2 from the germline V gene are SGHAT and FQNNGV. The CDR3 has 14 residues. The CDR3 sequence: CASGLQRSGETQYF. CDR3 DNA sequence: TGTGCCAGTGGGCTGCAGCGGTCGGGAGAGACCCAGTACTTC. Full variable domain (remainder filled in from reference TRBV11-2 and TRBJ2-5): EAGVAQSPRYKIIEKRQSVAFWCNPISGHATLYWYQQILGQGPKLLIQFQNNGVVDDSQLPKDRFSAERLKGVDSTLKIQPAKLEDSAVYLCASGLQRSGETQYFGPGTRLLVL.

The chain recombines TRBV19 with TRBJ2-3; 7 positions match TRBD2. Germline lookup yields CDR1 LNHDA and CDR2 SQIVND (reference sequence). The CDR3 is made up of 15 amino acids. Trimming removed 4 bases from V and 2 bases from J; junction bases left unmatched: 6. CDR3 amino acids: CASSKQRGTTDTQYF. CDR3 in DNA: TGTGCCAGTAGTAAACAGCGGGGAACCACAGATACGCAGTATTTT.

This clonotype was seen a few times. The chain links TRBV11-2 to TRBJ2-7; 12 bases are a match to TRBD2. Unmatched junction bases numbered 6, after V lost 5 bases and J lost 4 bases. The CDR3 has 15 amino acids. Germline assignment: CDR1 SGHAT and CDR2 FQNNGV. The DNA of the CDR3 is TGTGCCAGCAGCGTGACTAGCGGGAGAAGTTACGAGCAGTACTTC. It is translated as CASSVTSGRSYEQYF.

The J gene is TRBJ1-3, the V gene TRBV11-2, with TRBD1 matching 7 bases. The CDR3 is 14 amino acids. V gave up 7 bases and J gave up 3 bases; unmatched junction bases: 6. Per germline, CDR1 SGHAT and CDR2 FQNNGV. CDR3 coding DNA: TGTGCCAGCAACAGGGGCGTATTTGGAAACACCATATATTTT. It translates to CASNRGVFGNTIYF. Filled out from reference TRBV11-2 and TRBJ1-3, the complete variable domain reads EAGVAQSPRYKIIEKRQSVAFWCNPISGHATLYWYQQILGQGPKLLIQFQNNGVVDDSQLPKDRFSAERLKGVDSTLKIQPAKLEDSAVYLCASNRGVFGNTIYFGEGSWLTVV.

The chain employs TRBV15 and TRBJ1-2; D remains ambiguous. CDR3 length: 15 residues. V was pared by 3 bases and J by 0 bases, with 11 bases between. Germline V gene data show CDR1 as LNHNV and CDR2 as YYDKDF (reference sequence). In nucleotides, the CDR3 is TGTGCCACCAGCAGGAAACACTTCTCTAACTATGGCTACACCTTC. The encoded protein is CATSRKHFSNYGYTF. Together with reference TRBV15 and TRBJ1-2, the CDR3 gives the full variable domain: DAMVIQNPRYQVTQFGKPVTLSCSQTLNHNVMYWYQQKSSQAPKLLFHYYDKDFNNEADTPDNFQSRRPNTSFCFLDIRSPGLGDTAMYLCATSRKHFSNYGYTFGSGTRLTVV.

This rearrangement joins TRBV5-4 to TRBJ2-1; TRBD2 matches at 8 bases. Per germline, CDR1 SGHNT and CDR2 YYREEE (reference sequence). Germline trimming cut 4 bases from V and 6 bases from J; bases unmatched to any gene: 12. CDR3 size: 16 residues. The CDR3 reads CASSTRTSPFINEQFF. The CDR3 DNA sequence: TGTGCCAGCAGCACGCGGACTAGCCCATTTATCAATGAGCAGTTCTTC.

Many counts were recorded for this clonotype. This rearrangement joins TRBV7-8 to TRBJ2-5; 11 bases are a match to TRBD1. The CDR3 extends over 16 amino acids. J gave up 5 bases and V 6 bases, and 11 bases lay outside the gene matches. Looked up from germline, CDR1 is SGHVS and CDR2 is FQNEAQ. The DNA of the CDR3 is TGTGCCAGCAGACCCCGCCGGACAGGGGGCGCGGAGACCCAGTACTTC. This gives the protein CASRPRRTGGAETQYF.

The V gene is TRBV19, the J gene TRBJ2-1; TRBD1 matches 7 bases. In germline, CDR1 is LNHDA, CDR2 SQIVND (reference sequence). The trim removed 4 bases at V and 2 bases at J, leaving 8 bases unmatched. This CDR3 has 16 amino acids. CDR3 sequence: CASSTPRDRPYNEQFF. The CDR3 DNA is TGTGCCAGTAGTACTCCCCGGGACAGACCCTACAATGAGCAGTTCTTC.

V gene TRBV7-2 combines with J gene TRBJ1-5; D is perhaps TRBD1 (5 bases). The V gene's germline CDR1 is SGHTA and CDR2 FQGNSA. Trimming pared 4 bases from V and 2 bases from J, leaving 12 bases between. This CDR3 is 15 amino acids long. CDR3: CASSWGGQRNQPQHF. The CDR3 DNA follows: TGTGCCAGCAGCTGGGGCGGGCAGCGCAATCAGCCCCAGCATTTT.

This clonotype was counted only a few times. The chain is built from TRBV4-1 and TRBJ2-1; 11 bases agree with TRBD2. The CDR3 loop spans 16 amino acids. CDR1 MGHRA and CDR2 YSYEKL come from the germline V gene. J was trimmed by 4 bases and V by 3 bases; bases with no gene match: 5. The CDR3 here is CASSQLAGGPYNEQFF. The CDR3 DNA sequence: TGCGCCAGCAGCCAGTTAGCGGGGGGGCCTTACAATGAGCAGTTCTTC.

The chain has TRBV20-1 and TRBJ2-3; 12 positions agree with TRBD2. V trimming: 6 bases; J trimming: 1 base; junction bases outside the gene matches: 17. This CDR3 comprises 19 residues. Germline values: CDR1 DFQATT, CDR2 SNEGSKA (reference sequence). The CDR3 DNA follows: TGCAGTGCCCCCCACGGCCTGACTAGCGGGAGTGGGGGCACAGATACGCAGTATTTT. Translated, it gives CSAPHGLTSGSGGTDTQYF.

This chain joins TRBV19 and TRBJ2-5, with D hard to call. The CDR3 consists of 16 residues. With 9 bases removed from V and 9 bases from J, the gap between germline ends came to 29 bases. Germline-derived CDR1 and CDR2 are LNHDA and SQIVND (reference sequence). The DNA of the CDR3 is TGTGCCAGCACTCCAGGCCCCCCCGGGCCCCCGACGTCCCAGTACTTC. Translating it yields CASTPGPPGPPTSQYF.

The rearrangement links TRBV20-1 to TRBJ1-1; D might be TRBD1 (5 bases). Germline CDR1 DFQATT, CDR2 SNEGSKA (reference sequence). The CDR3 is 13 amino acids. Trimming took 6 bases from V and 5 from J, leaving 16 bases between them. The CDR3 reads CSAPAGERTEAFF. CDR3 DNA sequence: TGCAGTGCCCCTGCGGGGGAGCGGACTGAAGCTTTCTTT.